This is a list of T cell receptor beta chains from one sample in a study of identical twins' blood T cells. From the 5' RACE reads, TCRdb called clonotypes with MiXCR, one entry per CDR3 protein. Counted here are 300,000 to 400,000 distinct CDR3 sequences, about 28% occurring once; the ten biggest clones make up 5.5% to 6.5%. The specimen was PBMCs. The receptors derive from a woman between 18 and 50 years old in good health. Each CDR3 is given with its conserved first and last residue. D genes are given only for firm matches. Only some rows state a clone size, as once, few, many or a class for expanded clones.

DNA: TGTGCCAGCAGCGTAGGTACAACGCAGGAGACCCAGTACTTC; CDR3: CASSVGTTQETQYF; D: .; J: TRBJ2-5; size: .; V: TRBV9
DNA: TGTGCCAGCAGCCCTACAGCGTCCCAAGAGACCCAGTACTTC; CDR3: CASSPTASQETQYF; D: .; J: TRBJ2-5; size: few; V: TRBV5-4
DNA: TGTGCCATCAGTGAGGGGGGTCTTAGGAACACTGAAGCTTTCTTT; CDR3: CAISEGGLRNTEAFF; D: .; J: TRBJ1-1; size: .; V: TRBV10-3
DNA: TGTGCCAGCAAGACTAGCGGAAACCACAATGAGCAGTTCTTC; CDR3: CASKTSGNHNEQFF; D: TRBD2; J: TRBJ2-1; size: .; V: TRBV3-1
DNA: TGTGCCACCAGGGACAGGGAGGACACTGAAGCTTTCTTT; CDR3: CATRDREDTEAFF; D: TRBD1; J: TRBJ1-1; size: few; V: TRBV24-1
DNA: TGCAGTGCTAGAGATCAGGGCCCAGATACGCAGTATTTT; CDR3: CSARDQGPDTQYF; D: .; J: TRBJ2-3; size: few; V: TRBV20-1
DNA: TGTGCCAGCAGCCGGGGACTAGCGGGAGCCAGTGAGCAGTTCTTC; CDR3: CASSRGLAGASEQFF; D: TRBD2; J: TRBJ2-1; size: .; V: TRBV12-3/TRBV12-4
DNA: TGCAGTGCTCACCTAGCGGGAGTCACCGGGGAGCTGTTTTTT; CDR3: CSAHLAGVTGELFF; D: TRBD2; J: TRBJ2-2; size: .; V: TRBV20-1
DNA: TGTGCCAGCAGTACTACAGGAGATCAGCCCCAGCATTTT; CDR3: CASSTTGDQPQHF; D: .; J: TRBJ1-5; size: .; V: TRBV6-1
DNA: TGTGCCGGCAGCGCCCGGTTCGACACTGAAGCTTTCTTT; CDR3: CAGSARFDTEAFF; D: .; J: TRBJ1-1; size: .; V: TRBV11-2
DNA: TGCGCCAGCAGTCCGGAAACCAATGAGCAGTTCTTC; CDR3: CASSPETNEQFF; D: .; J: TRBJ2-1; size: few; V: TRBV4-1
DNA: TGTGCCAGCAGTTATTTAGGGCGGGGTGAGCAGTTCTTC; CDR3: CASSYLGRGEQFF; D: .; J: TRBJ2-1; size: few; V: TRBV6-6
DNA: TGCGCCAGCAGCGGGGACAGGGGAAGGAACACTGAAGCTTTCTTT; CDR3: CASSGDRGRNTEAFF; D: TRBD1; J: TRBJ1-1; size: .; V: TRBV5-1
DNA: TGTGCCAGCAGCCCAGGGGGGACACACCCTGAAGCTTTCTTT; CDR3: CASSPGGTHPEAFF; D: TRBD1; J: TRBJ1-1; size: .; V: TRBV9
DNA: TGTGCCAGCAGCCAAGATTGGCCAGCGGGCTTCAATGAGCAGTTCTTC; CDR3: CASSQDWPAGFNEQFF; D: .; J: TRBJ2-1; size: .; V: TRBV14
DNA: TGTGCCAGCAGCTCCGTGGGGACAGGGAGCAAATTCTCCAAAAACATTCAGTACTTC; CDR3: CASSSVGTGSKFSKNIQYF; D: TRBD1; J: TRBJ2-4; size: .; V: TRBV7-2